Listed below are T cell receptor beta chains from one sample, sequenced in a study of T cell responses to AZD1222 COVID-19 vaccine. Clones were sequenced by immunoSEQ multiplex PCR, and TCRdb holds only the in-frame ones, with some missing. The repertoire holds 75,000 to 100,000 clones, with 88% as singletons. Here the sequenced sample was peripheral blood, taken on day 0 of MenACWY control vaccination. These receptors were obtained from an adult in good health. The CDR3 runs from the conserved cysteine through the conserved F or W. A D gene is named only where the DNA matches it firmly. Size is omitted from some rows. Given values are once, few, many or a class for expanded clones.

TGTGCCAGTAGCCGGACCAAAGCGAATTCACCCCTCCACTTT	CASSRTKANSPLHF	TRBV19	once	TRBJ1-6	-
TGTGCCAGCAGCTTGGGGGTACAGGGGGGTTCACCCCTCCACTTT	CASSLGVQGGSPLHF	TRBV5-6	once	TRBJ1-6	TRBD1
TGTGCCAGCAGCTTAGTCCCGATACGGGTTTCACCCCTCCACTTT	CASSLVPIRVSPLHF	TRBV7-2	-	TRBJ1-6	-
TGTGCCAGCTCACCAGAAGGGGACTATGGCTACACCTTC	CASSPEGDYGYTF	TRBV18	-	TRBJ1-2	-
TGCAGCGTCGGCCAGGCTGAAGAGACCCAGTACTTC	CSVGQAEETQYF	TRBV29-1	-	TRBJ2-5	-
TGTGCCTGGAGTGTCTCCGGGACCGGAGACTATGGCTACACCTTC	CAWSVSGTGDYGYTF	TRBV30	few	TRBJ1-2	-
TGTGCCAGCAGGGCCCCGGGGCTCCACTATGGCTACACCTTC	CASRAPGLHYGYTF	TRBV6-5	once	TRBJ1-2	-
TGTGCCAGTAACTTGGGACAGGGGGAAAGTCAGCCCCAGCATTTT	CASNLGQGESQPQHF	TRBV19	-	TRBJ1-5	TRBD1
TGTGCCAGTAGTCGGCCTTATCAGCCCCAGCATTTT	CASSRPYQPQHF	TRBV19	-	TRBJ1-5	-
TGTGCCAGCAGCTTAGGGCAGGGGGTTAATCAGCCCCAGCATTTT	CASSLGQGVNQPQHF	TRBV7-2	-	TRBJ1-5	TRBD1
TGTGCCAGCAGCTTAACGAGGGGACCCGGGGAGCTGTTTTTT	CASSLTRGPGELFF	TRBV7-3	-	TRBJ2-2	-
TGTGCCAACTCGAAAGGGGGGGCTATTAATGAGCAGTTCTTC	CANSKGGAINEQFF	TRBV13	-	TRBJ2-1	-
TGTGCCAGCAGTGAAGCCTTGGGTGCCGGGGAGCTGTTTTTT	CASSEALGAGELFF	TRBV6-1	-	TRBJ2-2	-
TGTGCCAGCTCACCGAGGCAGGAAAATCAGCCCCAGCATTTT	CASSPRQENQPQHF	TRBV18	-	TRBJ1-5	-
TGTGCCAGCAGCCCCGGGACAGGGGGCGAAACGAACCTCCACTTT	CASSPGTGGETNLHF	TRBV5-4	-	TRBJ1-6	TRBD1
TGTGCCAGCAGTCCGAGGGGGGCCCCATATGGCTACACCTTC	CASSPRGAPYGYTF	TRBV27	-	TRBJ1-2	-
TGTGCCAGCAGCGTGGGGGGCCCCGGGGAGCTGTTTTTT	CASSVGGPGELFF	TRBV9	-	TRBJ2-2	-
TGTGCCAGCAGAGGAGCAGGAGCTAACTATGGCTACACCTTC	CASRGAGANYGYTF	TRBV6-5	-	TRBJ1-2	-
TGTGCCAGTAGCAATTCCTCACCCCTCCACTTT	CASSNSSPLHF	TRBV19	-	TRBJ1-6	-
TGTGCCAGCAGTGAGGAGAGCAATCAGCCCCAGCATTTT	CASSEESNQPQHF	TRBV2	-	TRBJ1-5	-
TGTGCCAGCAGCTTATTACGGGGAGGCACCGGGGAGCTGTTTTTT	CASSLLRGGTGELFF	TRBV7-2	-	TRBJ2-2	-
TGTGCCAGCAGTTCCATGACAGGGTACGGGGAGCTGTTTTTT	CASSSMTGYGELFF	TRBV27	large	TRBJ2-2	TRBD1
TGTGCCAGCTCACCGGGACAGGGTCTTGACAATGAGCAGTTCTTC	CASSPGQGLDNEQFF	TRBV18	-	TRBJ2-1	TRBD1
TGCGCCAGCAGCTTGGGTGGGTCGGCCAACACTGAAGCTTTCTTT	CASSLGGSANTEAFF	TRBV5-1	-	TRBJ1-1	-
TGTGCTAGTGCCTCGGGACAGTCGAACACTGAAGCTTTCTTT	CASASGQSNTEAFF	TRBV12-5	-	TRBJ1-1	TRBD1
TGCAGTGCTAGTTATGGCAGGGAAAATGGCTACACCTTC	CSASYGRENGYTF	TRBV20-1	-	TRBJ1-2	-
TGTGCCAGCAGCTTCCGGGGACAGGGGCGCGCCGGGGCCAACGTCCTGACTTTC	CASSFRGQGRAGANVLTF	TRBV5-6	once	TRBJ2-6	TRBD1
TGTGCCTGGACGGGACGGCTTAATGAAAAACTGTTTTTT	CAWTGRLNEKLFF	TRBV30	-	TRBJ1-4	-
TGTGCCAGCAGTTTATCAGGGGGCACTGGAAACACCATATATTTT	CASSLSGGTGNTIYF	TRBV27	-	TRBJ1-3	TRBD1
TGTGCCAGCAGTAGGGGACAGGGAGGAAGATCACCCCTCCACTTT	CASSRGQGGRSPLHF	TRBV6-2/TRBV6-3	-	TRBJ1-6	TRBD1
TGTGCCAGCAGCCCTGGGGGGACAGGGATCGGAAACACCATATATTTT	CASSPGGTGIGNTIYF	TRBV5-4	once	TRBJ1-3	TRBD1
TGTGCCAGCAGTTTATCGAGGGGGGGCCGCGAGACCCAGTACTTC	CASSLSRGGRETQYF	TRBV27	-	TRBJ2-5	-
TGTGCCAGCAGCGGTCGGACTAGCACCGACATTCAGTACTTC	CASSGRTSTDIQYF	TRBV11-1	-	TRBJ2-4	TRBD2
TGTGCCAGTAGCTTTGGACAGGGCGTCTCTGGAAACACCATATATTTT	CASSFGQGVSGNTIYF	TRBV19	once	TRBJ1-3	TRBD1
TGTGCCCACGGACAGACTTGGGAAGTGACCCAGTACTTC	CAHGQTWEVTQYF	TRBV6-5	few	TRBJ2-5	-
TGTGCCAGCAGCCCTACCCAATTTACAGTTAACTATGGCTACACCTTC	CASSPTQFTVNYGYTF	TRBV9	once	TRBJ1-2	-
TGTGCCAGCAGCCCGGGACGGCTGAACACCTTC	CASSPGRLNTF	TRBV12-3/TRBV12-4	-	TRBJ1-2	-
TGTGCCAGCAGTTTATTCGACAGGGGAGCTGAAGCTTTCTTT	CASSLFDRGAEAFF	TRBV28	-	TRBJ1-1	TRBD1
TGTGCCAGCAGGGGGGTAGGGACAAGCAATCAGCCCCAGCATTTT	CASRGVGTSNQPQHF	TRBV6-5	-	TRBJ1-5	-
TGTGCCAGCAGCTTAGATCCACAGAAAGAGACCCAGTACTTC	CASSLDPQKETQYF	TRBV11-3	-	TRBJ2-5	-
TGTGCCAGCAGTTCCATGACAGTCAGCTATGGCTACACCTTC	CASSSMTVSYGYTF	TRBV27	-	TRBJ1-2	-
TGCAGCGTCCAACCGACAGGGAGAGGAAACACCATATATTTT	CSVQPTGRGNTIYF	TRBV29-1	-	TRBJ1-3	TRBD1
TGTGCCAGCAGTTTATCAGGGGGGAGGGAAAAACTGTTTTTT	CASSLSGGREKLFF	TRBV28	-	TRBJ1-4	TRBD1
TGTGCCAGCAGTTTCCAAGGGGGGCGGGAGACCCAGTACTTC	CASSFQGGRETQYF	TRBV7-2	-	TRBJ2-5	-
TGCGCCAGCAGCCAGGACAGAAGCAATCAGCCCCAGCATTTT	CASSQDRSNQPQHF	TRBV4-3	-	TRBJ1-5	-
TGTGCCAGCAGCCGTGGACTAGCGGACCAAGAGACCCAGTACTTC	CASSRGLADQETQYF	TRBV5-5	-	TRBJ2-5	TRBD2
TGTGCCACCCTTATCGTTATAACACAATCGGATGGCTACACCTTC	CATLIVITQSDGYTF	TRBV6-5	-	TRBJ1-2	-
TGTGCCAGCACCATCGGGACAGTGAATTCACCCCTCCACTTT	CASTIGTVNSPLHF	TRBV6-5	-	TRBJ1-6	TRBD1
TGTGCCTGGACCCTGGACAGAACGAACTATGGCTACACCTTC	CAWTLDRTNYGYTF	TRBV30	-	TRBJ1-2	-
TGCGCCAGCACCCCGCGGACCGCGGAAGGGGAGCAGTTCTTC	CASTPRTAEGEQFF	TRBV4-1	-	TRBJ2-1	-
TGTGCCAGTACGAAAACGGCCGATTCGCCCCTCCACTTT	CASTKTADSPLHF	TRBV19	-	TRBJ1-6	-
TGTGCCAGCAGCCAAGACCCGGGACTAACGGATGGCTACACCTTC	CASSQDPGLTDGYTF	TRBV3-1/TRBV3-2	-	TRBJ1-2	-
TGCGCCAGCAGCTTGGCCGTACAGGGCCGGACTGAAGCTTTCTTT	CASSLAVQGRTEAFF	TRBV5-1	-	TRBJ1-1	-
TGTGCCAGCAGGTTGTACACTGAAGCTTTCTTT	CASRLYTEAFF	TRBV28	-	TRBJ1-1	-
TGTGCCAGCAGCTTACCTGTAGCGGGGGAGGGGGACGAGCAGTTCTTC	CASSLPVAGEGDEQFF	TRBV11-2	few	TRBJ2-1	TRBD2
TGTGCCAGCAGTTACTCGACAAGTGCCCTCAATCAGCCCCAGCATTTT	CASSYSTSALNQPQHF	TRBV6-6	-	TRBJ1-5	-
TGTGCCAGCAGCAAAGCCACCTACGAGCAGTACTTC	CASSKATYEQYF	TRBV21-1	-	TRBJ2-7	-
TGTGCCAGCAGCTGGGGAGCCCCGTATAATTCACCCCTCCACTTT	CASSWGAPYNSPLHF	TRBV5-6	-	TRBJ1-6	-
TGTGCCAGCAGTGGGGACACACAAAACACTGAAGCTTTCTTT	CASSGDTQNTEAFF	TRBV2	-	TRBJ1-1	-
TGTGCCAGCTCACCGCTGGGGGGCAACACCGGGGAGCTGTTTTTT	CASSPLGGNTGELFF	TRBV18	-	TRBJ2-2	-